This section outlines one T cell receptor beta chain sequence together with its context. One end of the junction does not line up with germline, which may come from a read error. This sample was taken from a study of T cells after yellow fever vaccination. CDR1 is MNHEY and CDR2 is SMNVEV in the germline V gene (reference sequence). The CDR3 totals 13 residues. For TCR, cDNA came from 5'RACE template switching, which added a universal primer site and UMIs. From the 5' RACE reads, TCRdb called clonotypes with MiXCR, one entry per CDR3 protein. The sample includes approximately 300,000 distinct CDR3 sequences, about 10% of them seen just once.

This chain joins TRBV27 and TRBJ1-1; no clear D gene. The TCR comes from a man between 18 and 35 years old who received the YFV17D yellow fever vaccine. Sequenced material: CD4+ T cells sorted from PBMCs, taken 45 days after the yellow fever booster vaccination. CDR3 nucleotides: TGTGCCAGCGGCTACCGATTGAAAACTGAAGCTTTCTTT. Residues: CASGYRLKTEAFF.